This TCR beta chain was sequenced during a study of post-analysis software for immune sequencing data. Study context: As for disease course, relapsing-remitting, secondary progressive and progressive-relapsing multiple sclerosis were all included.

Worth noting for this clonotype: No antigen is known for it.

Whole-study findings and limits: The study found TRBV5-6, TRBV5-1 and TRBV20-1 among five or six TRBV segments more frequent in patients than controls. Multiple sclerosis patients had significantly lower normalized Chao1 diversity than controls.

Each TCR beta cDNA library carried unique molecular identifiers. The authors obtained some 500,000 cDNA molecules from approximately 0.95 to 9.8 million T cells. TCRdb recomputed calls from the PCR reads with MiXCR, one row per CDR3 protein. In the table there are about 400,000 distinct CDR3 sequences, about a third of which are singletons. This CDR3 contains 14 residues. V gave up 0 bases and J gave up 5 bases, with 10 bases separating them. CDR1 LGHDT and CDR2 YNNKEL come from the germline V gene (reference sequence). The receptor was derived from a girl aged 5-17 years with multiple sclerosis. Sequencing was done on a sample of blood. This chain joins TRBV3-1 and TRBJ2-5, with D unresolved. The DNA for the CDR3 is TGTGCCAGCAGCCAAGATGGCAGTTGGGAGACCCAGTACTTC. Protein: CASSQDGSWETQYF.